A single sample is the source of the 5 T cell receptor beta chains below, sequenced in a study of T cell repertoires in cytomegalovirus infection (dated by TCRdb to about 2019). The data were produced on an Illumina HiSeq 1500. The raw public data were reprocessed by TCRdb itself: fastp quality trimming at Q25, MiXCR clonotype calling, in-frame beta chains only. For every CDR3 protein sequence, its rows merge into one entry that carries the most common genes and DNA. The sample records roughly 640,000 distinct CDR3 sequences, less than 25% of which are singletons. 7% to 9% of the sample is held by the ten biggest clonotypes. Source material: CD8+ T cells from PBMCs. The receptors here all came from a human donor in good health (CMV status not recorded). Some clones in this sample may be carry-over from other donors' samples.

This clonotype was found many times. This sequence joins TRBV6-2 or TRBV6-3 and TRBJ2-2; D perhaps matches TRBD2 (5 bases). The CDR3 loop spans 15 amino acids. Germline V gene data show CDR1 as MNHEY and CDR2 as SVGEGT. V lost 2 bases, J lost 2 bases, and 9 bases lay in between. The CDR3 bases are TGTGCCAGCAGTTACACCCGGGGAAACACCGGGGAGCTGTTTTTT. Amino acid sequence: CASSYTRGNTGELFF.

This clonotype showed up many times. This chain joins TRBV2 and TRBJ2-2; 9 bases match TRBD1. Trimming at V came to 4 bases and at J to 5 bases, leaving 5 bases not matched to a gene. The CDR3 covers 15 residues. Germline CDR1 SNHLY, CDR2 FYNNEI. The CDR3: CASSGGQGVTGELFF. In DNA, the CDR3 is TGTGCCAGCAGTGGGGGACAGGGTGTAACCGGGGAGCTGTTTTTT.

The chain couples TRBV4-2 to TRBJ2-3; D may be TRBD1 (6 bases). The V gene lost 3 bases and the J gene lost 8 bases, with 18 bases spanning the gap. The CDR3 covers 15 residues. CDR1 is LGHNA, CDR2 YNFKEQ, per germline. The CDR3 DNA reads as TGTGCCAGCAGCCAGTACCAGGACAGCCAGGGTACGCAGTATTTT. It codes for CASSQYQDSQGTQYF.

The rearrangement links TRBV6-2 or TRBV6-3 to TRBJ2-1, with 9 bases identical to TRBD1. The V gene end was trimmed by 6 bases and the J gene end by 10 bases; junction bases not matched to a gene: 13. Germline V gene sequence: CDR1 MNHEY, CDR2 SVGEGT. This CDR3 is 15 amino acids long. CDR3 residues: CASRSPSQGAREQFF. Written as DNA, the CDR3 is TGTGCCAGCAGAAGCCCCTCACAGGGGGCGCGGGAGCAGTTCTTC.

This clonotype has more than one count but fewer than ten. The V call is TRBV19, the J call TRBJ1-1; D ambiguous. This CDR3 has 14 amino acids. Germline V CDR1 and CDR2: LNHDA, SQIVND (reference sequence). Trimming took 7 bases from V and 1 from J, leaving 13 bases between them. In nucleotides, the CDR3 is TGTGCCAGTAAACCGTTGTGGGGGAACACTGAAGCTTTCTTT. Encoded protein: CASKPLWGNTEAFF.